Presented here are 17 T cell receptor beta chains from one specimen sequenced in a study of CD8 T cells in ankylosing spondylitis. TCRdb ran MiXCR on the 5' RACE reads and lists one entry per CDR3 protein. The data contain about 240,000 distinct CDR3 sequences, about 10% of them singletons. Sequenced sample: blood, either unsorted or a sorted T cell fraction (not recorded which). Source of these receptors: a male donor with ankylosing spondylitis or in good health (not recorded which).

The chain recombines TRBV28 with TRBJ2-7, with 8 nucleotides matching TRBD2. Trimming removed 10 bases from V and 11 bases from J; junction bases left unmatched: 19. CDR3 length: 14 residues. The germline V gene has CDR1 MDHEN and CDR2 SYDVKM. Here the CDR3 DNA reads TGTGCCACCTACTCAGCGGGAGAGTTCCAGGCGAAGTACTTC. It encodes CATYSAGEFQAKYF.

The chain uses TRBV20-1 and TRBJ2-7; 8 bases map to TRBD1. Unmatched junction bases numbered 10, after V lost 3 bases and J lost 3 bases. The CDR3 runs 15 residues. Germline V CDR1 and CDR2: DFQATT, SNEGSKA (reference sequence). CDR3 sequence: CSARDDRGQGYEQYF. The CDR3 region has the DNA TGCAGTGCTAGGGACGATCGAGGACAGGGCTACGAGCAGTACTTC.

The table lists this clonotype with many counts. The genes are TRBV3-1 and TRBJ2-2; 10 nucleotides line up with TRBD2. V lost 1 base, J lost 7 bases, and 12 bases stayed unmatched. Germline CDR1 is LGHDT and CDR2 is YNNKEL (reference sequence). The CDR3 loop spans 18 amino acids. The CDR3 sequence: CASSQVPHIGLAVGELFF. Written as DNA, the CDR3 is TGTGCCAGCAGCCAAGTCCCTCATATCGGACTAGCGGTCGGGGAGCTGTTTTTT.

This clonotype was counted ten times or more. The genes are TRBV29-1 and TRBJ2-3; 13 nucleotides align to TRBD2. The CDR3 is 14 residues long. V lost 7 bases, J lost 4 bases, and 5 bases stayed unmatched. Germline CDR1 is SQVTM and CDR2 is ANQGSEA. The CDR3, as DNA: TGCAGCGGTCGACTAGCGGGAGGCGCAGATACGCAGTATTTT. As protein: CSGRLAGGADTQYF.

This clonotype occurred many times. The rearrangement joins TRBV7-2 to TRBJ1-5, with D possibly being TRBD1 (5 bases). Trimming pared 5 bases from V and 9 bases from J, leaving 20 bases between. CDR3 length: 15 amino acids. CDR1 SGHTA and CDR2 FQGNSA come from the germline V gene. The CDR3 DNA is TGTGCCAGCAGCCCCGTCACAGGAGACGCTCGGCCCCAGCATTTT. This codes for CASSPVTGDARPQHF.

The V call is TRBV4-2, the J call TRBJ2-7; D is uncertain. Trimming took 0 bases from V and 3 from J, leaving 6 bases between them. CDR1 LGHNA and CDR2 YNFKEQ come from the germline V gene. The length of the CDR3 is 13 residues. The CDR3: CASSQERGYEQYF. The CDR3 DNA follows: TGTGCCAGCAGCCAAGAACGCGGCTACGAGCAGTACTTC.

This clonotype was recorded many times. This chain links TRBV15 with TRBJ2-1; a weak D match, TRBD2 (6 bases). This CDR3 contains 12 residues. Trimming removed 8 bases from V and 8 bases from J, with 13 bases in between. Germline loops: CDR1 LNHNV, CDR2 YYDKDF (reference sequence). This CDR3 is CATGRGGDEQFF. The CDR3 nucleotides are TGTGCCACCGGGAGAGGCGGGGATGAGCAGTTCTTC.

The chain uses TRBV11-2 and TRBJ1-1; no definite D call. V lost 4 bases and J 7 bases, leaving 13 bases between the germline ends. The CDR3 is 13 residues long. Germline CDR1 and CDR2: SGHAT and FQNNGV. The CDR3 sequence is CASSSLGRIEAFF. CDR3 sequence (DNA): TGTGCCAGCAGCTCGCTCGGACGGATTGAAGCTTTCTTT.

A few counts support this clonotype. The gene calls are TRBV5-1 and TRBJ2-1; D tentatively reads TRBD1 or TRBD2 (5 bases each). The germline V gene has CDR1 SGHRS and CDR2 YFSETQ. The CDR3 loop spans 15 amino acids. V was clipped by 2 bases and J by 5 bases, with 14 bases between them. CDR3 amino acids: CASSFRDLLNNEQFF. The DNA of the CDR3 is TGCGCCAGCAGCTTCCGGGACCTACTAAACAATGAGCAGTTCTTC.

This clonotype was recorded a few times. This chain links TRBV6-1 with TRBJ2-3; D may be TRBD2 (6 bases). Germline CDR1 reads MNHNS; CDR2 reads SASEGT. The CDR3 length is 13 residues. Trimming shortened V by 2 bases and J by 7 bases, and 10 bases separated the two germline ends. The CDR3 reads CASSELGRYTQYF. For the CDR3, the DNA is TGTGCCAGCAGTGAATTGGGGAGGTATACGCAGTATTTT.

Concerning this clonotype: This may be a read error, as it is one base from a much larger clone. The chain couples TRBV27 to TRBJ2-5; no definite D call. V was trimmed by 8 bases and J by 0 bases, leaving 10 bases between them. Germline CDR1 MNHEY, CDR2 SMNVEV (reference sequence). CDR3 length: 13 residues. The CDR3 reads CASATQNQETQYF. CDR3 nucleotides: TGTGCCAGCGCAACACAGAACCAAGAGACCCAGTACTTC.

This clonotype was observed at least ten times. The rearrangement joins TRBV5-1 to TRBJ2-1, with 12 bases matching TRBD2. Looked up from germline, CDR1 is SGHRS and CDR2 is YFSETQ. The length of the CDR3 is 17 residues. V gave up 0 bases and J gave up 6 bases; unmatched junction bases: 7. The CDR3 nucleotides read TGCGCCAGCAGCTTGGTCCTAGCGGGGGGGCAAGGCAATGAGCAGTTCTTC. Translated: CASSLVLAGGQGNEQFF.

The chain links TRBV18 to TRBJ2-7, with D unclear. The germline gives CDR1 KGHSH, CDR2 LQKENI. The CDR3 sequence is 11 residues long. V lost 4 bases and J lost 5, with 6 bases in between. CDR3 sequence (DNA): TGTGCCAGCTCACGTGGGGACGAGCAGTACTTC. Its translation is CASSRGDEQYF.

The table lists this clonotype with many counts. This chain connects TRBV5-1 to TRBJ2-3; TRBD2 might be the D (5 bases). CDR3 length: 15 amino acids. Germline assignment: CDR1 SGHRS and CDR2 YFSETQ. Trimming pared 3 bases from V and 4 bases from J, leaving 15 bases between. The DNA of the CDR3 is TGCGCCAGCAGCTGGACTGGGGTTATGGCAGATACGCAGTATTTT. Its translation is CASSWTGVMADTQYF.

This clonotype was recorded at least ten times. The chain combines TRBV20-1 with TRBJ1-1; D may be TRBD1 (6 bases). V was shortened by 6 bases and J by 6 bases, with 14 bases between the two germline ends. This CDR3 has 12 amino acids. CDR1 is DFQATT and CDR2 is SNEGSKA in the germline V gene (reference sequence). The DNA for the CDR3 is TGCAGTGCCACACCACAGGGTCCTGAAGCTTTCTTT. Its protein product is CSATPQGPEAFF.

This clonotype was seen ten or more times. This chain uses TRBV25-1 with TRBJ2-1; D assignment may be TRBD1 or TRBD2 (5 bases each). V was clipped by 5 bases and J by 7 bases, with 21 bases between them. This CDR3 region has 16 residues. Germline CDR1 is MGHDK and CDR2 is SYGVNS. The DNA for the CDR3 is TGTGCCAGCAGTACACCGAGGGGTCACGAGTTAAATGAGCAGTTCTTC. Its translation is CASSTPRGHELNEQFF. Full variable domain (remainder filled in from reference TRBV25-1 and TRBJ2-1): EADIYQTPRYLVIGTGKKITLECSQTMGHDKMYWYQQDPGMELHLIHYSYGVNSTEKGDLSSESTVSRIRTEHFPLTLESARPSHTSQYLCASSTPRGHELNEQFFGPGTRLTVL.

This chain connects TRBV6-1 to TRBJ1-5; no reliable D call. The CDR3 runs to 19 residues. V lost 1 base to trimming and J lost 0 bases, with 19 bases between them. Germline V gene lookup returns CDR1 MNHNS and CDR2 SASEGT. The CDR3 sequence is CASSEDLQTERYSNQPQHF. DNA of the CDR3: TGTGCCAGCAGTGAAGATCTTCAGACGGAGAGGTATAGCAATCAGCCCCAGCATTTT.